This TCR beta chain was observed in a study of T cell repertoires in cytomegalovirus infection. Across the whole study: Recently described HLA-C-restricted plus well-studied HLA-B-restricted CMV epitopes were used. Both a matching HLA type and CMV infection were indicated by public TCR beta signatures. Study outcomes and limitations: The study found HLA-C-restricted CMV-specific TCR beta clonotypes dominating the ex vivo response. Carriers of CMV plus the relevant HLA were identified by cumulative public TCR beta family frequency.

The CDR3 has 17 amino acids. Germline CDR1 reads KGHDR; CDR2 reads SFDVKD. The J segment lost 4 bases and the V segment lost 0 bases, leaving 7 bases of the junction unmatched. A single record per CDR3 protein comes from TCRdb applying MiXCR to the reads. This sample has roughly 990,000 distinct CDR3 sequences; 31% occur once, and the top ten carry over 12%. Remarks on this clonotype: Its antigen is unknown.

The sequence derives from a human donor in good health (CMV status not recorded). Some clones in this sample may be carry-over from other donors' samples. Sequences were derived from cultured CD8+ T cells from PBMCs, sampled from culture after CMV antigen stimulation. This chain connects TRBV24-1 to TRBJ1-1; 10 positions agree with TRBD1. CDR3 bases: TGTGCCACCAGTGATTTGGACCCTGGGACAGGGGTCACTGAAGCTTTCTTT. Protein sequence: CATSDLDPGTGVTEAFF.